Each of the 13 T cell receptor beta chains below was sequenced from the same sample in a study of blood T cells in healthy people across ages. Sample-barcoded 5' priming and a J-beta primer mix drove a second PCR of roughly 6 to 12 cycles. From the 5' RACE reads, TCRdb called clonotypes with MiXCR, one entry per CDR3 protein. The sample carries 1.5 million to 2 million distinct CDR3 sequences, 28% recorded once. Input material: blood. Every receptor here comes from a woman between 25 and 40 years old in good health.

This clonotype was counted a few times. This rearrangement joins TRBV27 to TRBJ2-7, with D unresolved. Germline V gene sequence: CDR1 MNHEY, CDR2 SMNVEV (reference sequence). This CDR3 comprises 13 residues. The V end was cut by 8 bases, the J end by 0 bases, with 11 bases between. The CDR3 is CASSTFLSYEQYF. Here the CDR3 DNA reads TGTGCCAGCTCCACATTCCTCTCCTACGAGCAGTACTTC.

This clonotype has only a few counts. This chain joins TRBV5-1 and TRBJ2-6; D unresolved. This CDR3 comprises 18 residues. Per germline, CDR1 SGHRS and CDR2 YFSETQ. V lost 4 bases, J lost 2 bases, and 19 bases lay in between. Written as DNA, the CDR3 is TGCGCCAGCAGCGTCCAATTAGGGTTCCCCCCTGGGGCCAACGTCCTGACTTTC. Translation: CASSVQLGFPPGANVLTF.

V and J are TRBV15 and TRBJ2-4; 8 bases align to TRBD2. This CDR3 has 14 amino acids. Trimming removed 8 bases from V and 7 bases from J; junction bases left unmatched: 10. Per the germline V gene, CDR1 is LNHNV and CDR2 is YYDKDF (reference sequence). The CDR3 sequence: CATAAGGGNNIQYF. As DNA, the CDR3 is TGTGCCACCGCCGCGGGGGGCGGGAATAACATTCAGTACTTC.

This chain joins TRBV2 and TRBJ2-2; D ambiguous. This CDR3 spans 13 amino acids. The V end was cut by 10 bases, the J end by 4 bases, with 13 bases between. Looked up from germline, CDR1 is SNHLY and CDR2 is FYNNEI. CDR3 coding DNA: TGTGCCACACAAAACAGTGGCACCGGGGAGCTGTTTTTT. Its protein is CATQNSGTGELFF.

The rearrangement uses TRBV29-1 and TRBJ2-7, with D perhaps being TRBD1 or TRBD2 (5 bases each). The V end lost 7 bases, the J end lost 5 bases, and 18 bases lay between the germline ends. Germline CDR1 SQVTM, CDR2 ANQGSEA. This CDR3 has 13 amino acids. The CDR3 region is CSAGRGASDEQYF. CDR3 nucleotide sequence: TGCAGCGCCGGGCGAGGGGCTTCGGACGAGCAGTACTTC.

This clonotype has at least ten counts. The chain has TRBV5-1 and TRBJ2-7, with D possibly matching TRBD2 (5 bases). Germline-derived CDR1 and CDR2 are SGHRS and YFSETQ. With 2 bases removed from V and 1 base from J, the gap between germline ends came to 10 bases. This CDR3 is built from 14 residues. The CDR3 loop is CASSFRTASYEQYF. The CDR3 region has the DNA TGCGCCAGCAGCTTCAGGACTGCTTCCTACGAGCAGTACTTC.

The CDR3 DNA follows: TGTGCCAGCGTGATAAACAGGGGAGGAGAGACCCAGTACTTC. It encodes CASVINRGGETQYF. This chain uses TRBV6-1 with TRBJ2-5, with D perhaps TRBD1 (7 bases). This CDR3 spans 14 amino acids. V lost 8 bases and J lost 4, with 17 bases in between. CDR1 MNHNS and CDR2 SASEGT come from the germline V gene.

Comments on this clonotype: Its ends do not fully match the called genes, so a read error is possible. CDR3 in amino acids: CATSAYGTSGDNEQFF. In nucleotides, the CDR3 is TGTGCCACCAGCGCCTACGGGACTAGCGGGGACAATGAGCAGTTCTTC. This chain uses TRBV9 with TRBJ2-1; 13 bases fit TRBD2. Germline CDR1 and CDR2: SGDLS and YYNGEE. The CDR3 is 16 residues long.

This sequence joins TRBV7-2 and TRBJ2-7; D uncertain. The CDR3 covers 14 residues. Germline CDR1 and CDR2: SGHTA and FQGNSA. The V end was cut by 4 bases, the J end by 5 bases, with 15 bases between. Written as DNA, the CDR3 is TGTGCCAGCAGCTCGTGGCCGAGGTTGGACGAGCAGTACTTC. It is translated as CASSSWPRLDEQYF. Together with reference TRBV7-2 and TRBJ2-7, the CDR3 gives the full variable domain: GAGVSQSPSNKVTEKGKDVELRCDPISGHTALYWYRQSLGQGLEFLIYFQGNSAPDKSGLPSDRFSAERTGGSVSTLTIQRTQQEDSAVYLCASSSWPRLDEQYFGPGTRLTVT.

The chain joins TRBV7-2 to TRBJ2-1, with 7 bases that match TRBD1. The trim removed 4 bases at V and 5 bases at J, leaving 8 bases unmatched. CDR3 length: 15 amino acids. Germline loops: CDR1 SGHTA, CDR2 FQGNSA. The CDR3 DNA reads as TGTGCCAGCAGCTGGATAACCGGGACAGACAATGAGCAGTTCTTC. Amino acid sequence: CASSWITGTDNEQFF. Filled out from reference TRBV7-2 and TRBJ2-1, the complete variable domain reads GAGVSQSPSNKVTEKGKDVELRCDPISGHTALYWYRQSLGQGLEFLIYFQGNSAPDKSGLPSDRFSAERTGGSVSTLTIQRTQQEDSAVYLCASSWITGTDNEQFFGPGTRLTVL.

This clonotype was seen only a few times. V and J are TRBV18 and TRBJ2-5; TRBD1 might be the D (6 bases). This CDR3 comprises 13 residues. Germline CDR1 reads KGHSH; CDR2 reads LQKENI. V dropped 4 bases and J dropped 5 bases, with 11 bases sitting between them. The CDR3 region has the DNA TGTGCCAGCTCACTTCGACAGGATGAGACCCAGTACTTC. It translates to CASSLRQDETQYF.

The V and J genes are TRBV6-2 or TRBV6-3 and TRBJ2-7; tentatively, D is TRBD1 or TRBD2 (5 bases each). This CDR3 has 17 amino acids. V dropped 8 bases and J dropped 1 base, with 24 bases sitting between them. CDR1 is MNHEY and CDR2 is SVGEGT in the germline V gene. CDR3 coding DNA: TGTGCCAGCCGCCCTTGGCGTGGGACGCAATTTTCCTACGAGCAGTACTTC. Amino acids: CASRPWRGTQFSYEQYF.

The genes are TRBV12-3 or TRBV12-4 and TRBJ1-5; D gene ambiguous. Trimming left V 4 bases short and J 7 bases short, with 14 bases between. The CDR3 runs to 14 residues. The CDR3 loop reads CASSSTRFGQPQHF. DNA for the CDR3: TGTGCCAGCAGTTCGACCCGTTTTGGGCAGCCCCAGCATTTT.